These 28 T cell receptor beta chains came from one sample sequenced in a study of cytomegalovirus exposure and HLA in healthy donors. Primers for the PCR totalled 60 Vbeta and 13 Jbeta. Data came from immunoSEQ multiplex PCR; TCRdb stores just in-frame clones and leaves some out. The repertoire holds approximately 160,000 clones, around 77% seen once, with 1.5% to 1.7% in the top ten. Sequenced input: PBMCs. Receptors were obtained from a man between 35 and 55 years old in good health and CMV-seronegative.

The rearrangement links TRBV6-1 to TRBJ1-1, with unresolved D. V lost 11 bases and J 1 base, leaving 17 bases between the germline ends. CDR3 length: 14 amino acids. The germline CDR1 and CDR2 sequences are MNHNS and SASEGT. As DNA, the CDR3 is TGTGCCCTTAGCGGAAGGCTCTGGAACACTGAAGCTTTCTTT. Translated: CALSGRLWNTEAFF.

This chain connects TRBV9 to TRBJ1-1, with no clear D. Germline values: CDR1 SGDLS, CDR2 YYNGEE. Trimming took off 3 bases at V and 5 bases at J, with 11 bases between the two ends. The CDR3 is 13 residues long. The CDR3, as DNA: TGTGCCAGCAGCGAGGAAGGGAGGACTGAAGCTTTCTTT. Its translation: CASSEEGRTEAFF.

This clone came up once. The chain combines TRBV5-1 with TRBJ1-1, with a possible D match to TRBD1 (6 bases). Germline CDR1 reads SGHRS; CDR2 reads YFSETQ. V dropped 3 bases and J dropped 0 bases, with 12 bases sitting between them. The CDR3 totals 15 residues. The CDR3 DNA follows: TGCGCCAGCAGCTCGCTTACAGGGATGAACACTGAAGCTTTCTTT. Its protein is CASSSLTGMNTEAFF.

This chain connects TRBV10-3 to TRBJ1-5; D unresolved. Trimming took 3 bases from V and 7 from J, leaving 10 bases between them. The CDR3 loop spans 13 amino acids. Germline loops: CDR1 ENHRY, CDR2 SYGVKD. The CDR3 sequence: CAISEEGWQPQHF. For the CDR3, the DNA is TGTGCCATCAGTGAAGAGGGTTGGCAGCCCCAGCATTTT.

This clone was counted between two and nine times. The genes are TRBV27 and TRBJ2-1, with TRBD1 matching 12 bases. Losses at the gene ends were 6 bases for V and 2 bases for J; bases not matched to a gene: 5. Germline values: CDR1 MNHEY, CDR2 SMNVEV (reference sequence). This CDR3 is built from 16 residues. Here the CDR3 DNA reads TGTGCCAGCAGGTCAGGGACAGGGGGCACCTACAATGAGCAGTTCTTC. Residues: CASRSGTGGTYNEQFF.

This clone was observed a handful of times. V usage is TRBV5-4 and J usage is TRBJ2-1; D is possibly TRBD2 (6 bases). Germline V gene sequence: CDR1 SGHNT, CDR2 YYREEE (reference sequence). The CDR3 is 14 amino acids. With 4 bases removed from V and 10 bases from J, the gap between germline ends came to 18 bases. The CDR3 is CASSLELLGGEQFF. The DNA for the CDR3 is TGTGCCAGCAGCCTCGAACTCCTTGGGGGGGAGCAGTTCTTC. The complete variable domain, with remaining parts taken from reference TRBV5-4 and TRBJ2-1, reads ETGVTQSPTHLIKTRGQQVTLRCSSQSGHNTVSWYQQALGQGPQFIFQYYREEENGRGNFPPRFSGLQFPNYSSELNVNALELDDSALYLCASSLELLGGEQFFGPGTRLTVL.

The chain joins TRBV4-1 to TRBJ1-2, with 8 bases identical to TRBD1. The length of the CDR3 is 18 residues. In germline, CDR1 is MGHRA, CDR2 YSYEKL. The trim removed 3 bases at V and 0 bases at J, leaving 12 bases unmatched. CDR3 sequence reads: CASSHPPGAGGSNYGYTF. The CDR3 DNA reads as TGCGCCAGCAGCCACCCCCCTGGGGCAGGGGGCTCTAACTATGGCTACACCTTC.

The chain carries TRBV19 and TRBJ2-1, with D hard to call. CDR1 is LNHDA, CDR2 SQIVND, per germline (reference sequence). The CDR3 is made up of 13 amino acids. The V gene lost 6 bases and the J gene lost 3 bases, with 9 bases spanning the gap. The CDR3, as DNA: TGTGCCAGTAGCGACCAGGACTACAATGAGCAGTTCTTC. It specifies CASSDQDYNEQFF.

The chain carries TRBV27 and TRBJ2-7, with 8 bases that match TRBD2. With V trimmed by 3 bases and J by 2 bases, 6 bases remained unmatched. This CDR3 region has 15 residues. CDR1 and CDR2 from the germline V gene are MNHEY and SMNVEV (reference sequence). The CDR3 bases are TGTGCCAGCAGTTTCTCTGGACTAGCAGCCTACGAGCAGTACTTC. Amino acid sequence: CASSFSGLAAYEQYF.

Notes on this clone: The junction does not match germline at one end; this may be a read error. The V gene is TRBV11-1, the J gene TRBJ2-4; D is uncertain. Germline CDR1 reads SGHAT; CDR2 reads FQDESV (reference sequence). The CDR3 consists of 15 residues. CDR3 nucleotides: TGTGCCAGCAGCGGGTTTAGTGGTGCCAAAAACAGTCAGTACTTC. Residues: CASSGFSGAKNSQYF.

The gene calls are TRBV27 and TRBJ1-6, with a weak D call TRBD1 (6 bases). There are 15 residues in the CDR3. Germline V CDR1 and CDR2: MNHEY, SMNVEV (reference sequence). The germline V and J ends were trimmed by 0 bases and 9 bases, with 12 bases remaining between them. The CDR3 DNA reads TGTGCCAGCAGTTTATCCGGGACACTTGGTTCACCCCTCCACTTT. Translated, it gives CASSLSGTLGSPLHF.

The chain joins TRBV2 to TRBJ1-1; D is perhaps TRBD1 (5 bases). Germline CDR1 SNHLY, CDR2 FYNNEI. The V and J ends lost 6 bases and 0 bases respectively, with 8 bases between them. The CDR3 contains 13 residues. CDR3 loop: CASREQVNTEAFF. The CDR3 DNA reads as TGTGCCAGCAGGGAACAGGTGAACACTGAAGCTTTCTTT.

This rearrangement joins TRBV27 to TRBJ1-4; 9 nucleotides match TRBD1. The germline CDR1 and CDR2 sequences are MNHEY and SMNVEV (reference sequence). V was pared by 4 bases and J by 7 bases, with 10 bases of the junction left unmatched. The CDR3 consists of 16 residues. The CDR3 nucleotides read TGTGCCAGCAGTTCGAACAGGGGGCAGAGGGGTGAAAAACTGTTTTTT. This sequence encodes CASSSNRGQRGEKLFF.

The chain has TRBV11-3 and TRBJ2-5, with a possible D match to TRBD2 (6 bases). This CDR3 has 14 residues. Trimming removed 2 bases at V and 7 bases at J, with 14 bases between. Germline V gene data show CDR1 as SGHNT and CDR2 as YENEEA. CDR3 residues: CASSLRGGDGTQYF. The CDR3 bases are TGTGCCAGCAGCTTAAGAGGCGGGGATGGGACCCAGTACTTC.

The rearrangement joins TRBV28 to TRBJ1-1; D gene ambiguous. CDR3 length: 11 residues. Trimming left V 10 bases short and J 4 bases short, with 10 bases between. CDR1 and CDR2 from the germline V gene are MDHEN and SYDVKM. CDR3 residues: CATGVVTEAFF. The DNA of the CDR3 is TGTGCCACCGGAGTGGTCACTGAAGCTTTCTTT.

V gene TRBV19 combines with J gene TRBJ1-3; the D gene is possibly TRBD1 (6 bases). Germline CDR1 LNHDA, CDR2 SQIVND (reference sequence). The CDR3 is made up of 15 amino acids. Trimming pared 2 bases from V and 1 base from J, leaving 9 bases between. CDR3 sequence (DNA): TGTGCCAGTAGTATACGGACAGCTTCTGGAAACACCATATATTTT. Encoded protein: CASSIRTASGNTIYF.

This clone occurred a few times. The V and J genes are TRBV5-4 and TRBJ2-1, with TRBD2 matching 8 bases. The J segment lost 9 bases and the V segment lost 1 base, leaving 9 bases of the junction unmatched. From germline, CDR1 is SGHNT and CDR2 YYREEE (reference sequence). The CDR3 consists of 15 residues. The CDR3 bases are TGTGCCAGCAGCTTGTCTACCGGGACTAGTTCTGAGCAGTTCTTC. Its protein product is CASSLSTGTSSEQFF. Full variable domain (missing parts from reference TRBV5-4 and TRBJ2-1): ETGVTQSPTHLIKTRGQQVTLRCSSQSGHNTVSWYQQALGQGPQFIFQYYREEENGRGNFPPRFSGLQFPNYSSELNVNALELDDSALYLCASSLSTGTSSEQFFGPGTRLTVL.

The genes are TRBV7-9 and TRBJ1-1; D may be TRBD1 (5 bases). V dropped 2 bases and J dropped 3 bases, with 10 bases sitting between them. CDR1 SEHNR and CDR2 FQNEAQ come from the germline V gene (reference sequence). The CDR3 runs to 14 residues. As DNA, the CDR3 is TGTGCCAGCAGCTTATTAATCAGGGACACTGAAGCTTTCTTT. Translation: CASSLLIRDTEAFF.

Of note for this clone: At one end the junction does not follow the germline gene, possibly because of a read error. The chain has TRBV7-9 and TRBJ2-6; TRBD1 matches at 7 bases. CDR3 length equals 19 residues. Germline CDR1 is SEHNR and CDR2 is FQNEAQ (reference sequence). DNA of the CDR3: TGTTCCAGCAGCTTAACTGGACAGGCTGATTTTTCTGGGGCCAACGTCCTGACTTTC. Its protein is CSSSLTGQADFSGANVLTF.

The chain combines TRBV18 with TRBJ2-7, with TRBD1 matching over 9 bases. This CDR3 is 13 amino acids long. Per germline, CDR1 KGHSH and CDR2 LQKENI. V was clipped by 4 bases and J by 3 bases; unmatched bases: 1. The DNA of the CDR3 is TGTGCCAGCTCACTGGACAGGGGCTACGAGCAGTACGTC. It translates to CASSLDRGYEQYV.

The chain uses TRBV9 and TRBJ1-1, with D possibly TRBD1 on 5 matching bases. The germline V and J ends were trimmed by 0 bases and 4 bases, with 10 bases remaining between them. Germline V gene data show CDR1 as SGDLS and CDR2 as YYNGEE. The CDR3 covers 14 residues. CDR3 residues: CASSVGVGATEAFF. In DNA, the CDR3 is TGTGCCAGCAGCGTAGGGGTAGGGGCCACTGAAGCTTTCTTT.

The V gene is TRBV25-1, the J gene TRBJ1-1; D gene unclear. Germline V CDR1 and CDR2: MGHDK, SYGVNS. The V and J ends lost 1 base and 8 bases respectively, with 8 bases between them. The CDR3 is made up of 12 amino acids. In DNA form, the CDR3 reads TGTGCCAGCAGTGAATCGCAGGCAGAAGCTTTCTTT. This gives the protein CASSESQAEAFF. The whole variable domain, remainder taken from reference TRBV25-1 and TRBJ1-1, is EADIYQTPRYLVIGTGKKITLECSQTMGHDKMYWYQQDPGMELHLIHYSYGVNSTEKGDLSSESTVSRIRTEHFPLTLESARPSHTSQYLCASSESQAEAFFGQGTRLTVV.

The chain joins TRBV6-6 to TRBJ1-1; unclear D gene. V was clipped by 6 bases and J by 6 bases, with 5 bases between them. This CDR3 is built from 10 residues. Per germline, CDR1 MNHNY and CDR2 SVGAGI (reference sequence). The chain's CDR3 is CASRGPEAFF. The CDR3 DNA reads TGTGCCAGCAGGGGCCCTGAAGCTTTCTTT.

The J gene is TRBJ1-3, the V gene TRBV9, with a possible D match to TRBD1 (5 bases). Germline V lookup: CDR1 SGDLS, CDR2 YYNGEE. The CDR3 runs 15 residues. The V end was cut by 4 bases, the J end by 4 bases, with 15 bases between. This CDR3 reads CASSLDGTLGNTIYF. The DNA of the CDR3 is TGTGCCAGCAGCTTGGATGGGACTCTGGGAAACACCATATATTTT.

The V and J genes are TRBV7-3 and TRBJ2-1, with D perhaps matching TRBD2 (6 bases). The CDR3 loop spans 14 amino acids. Deletions cut 1 base from V and 8 bases from J, with 12 bases between. Germline CDR1 is SGHTA and CDR2 is FQGTGA. In DNA form, the CDR3 reads TGTGCCAGCAGCTTAATCGGGTGGGGGGATGAGCAGTTCTTC. It is translated as CASSLIGWGDEQFF.

CDR3 bases: TGCGCCAGCAGCCGGACAGGGGAAACTGGGGCCAACGTCCTGACTTTC. This translates into CASSRTGETGANVLTF. The J gene is TRBJ2-6, the V gene TRBV5-1; TRBD1 matches at 9 bases. The CDR3 loop spans 16 amino acids. V dropped 4 bases and J dropped 2; count of bases not matched to a gene: 4. Germline CDR1 SGHRS, CDR2 YFSETQ.

This chain links TRBV5-5 with TRBJ1-5, with TRBD1 identical over 7 bases. Germline trimming cut 2 bases from V and 6 bases from J; bases unmatched to any gene: 5. Per germline, CDR1 SGHKS and CDR2 YYEKEE (reference sequence). There are 14 residues in the CDR3. The CDR3 sequence: CASSFAGQSQPQHF. For the CDR3, the DNA is TGTGCCAGCAGCTTCGCGGGACAGAGTCAGCCCCAGCATTTT.

This clone occurred once. V usage is TRBV4-1 and J usage is TRBJ2-7; 7 bases line up with TRBD2. CDR3 size: 20 residues. V trimming: 0 bases; J trimming: 0 bases; junction bases outside the gene matches: 17. Germline V gene sequence: CDR1 MGHRA, CDR2 YSYEKL. Written as DNA, the CDR3 is TGCGCCAGCAGCCAAGATGCCCCCTACCAGACTAGCAGTTACTCCTACGAGCAGTACGTC. It is translated as CASSQDAPYQTSSYSYEQYV.